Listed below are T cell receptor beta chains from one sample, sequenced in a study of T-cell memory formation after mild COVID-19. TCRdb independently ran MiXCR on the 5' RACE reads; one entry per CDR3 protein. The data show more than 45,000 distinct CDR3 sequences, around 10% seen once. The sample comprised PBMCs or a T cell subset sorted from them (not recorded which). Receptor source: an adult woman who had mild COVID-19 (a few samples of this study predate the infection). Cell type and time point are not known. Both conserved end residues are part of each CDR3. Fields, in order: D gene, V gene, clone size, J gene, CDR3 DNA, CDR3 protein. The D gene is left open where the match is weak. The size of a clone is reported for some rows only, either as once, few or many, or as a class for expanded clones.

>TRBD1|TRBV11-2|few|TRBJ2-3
TGTGCCAGCAGCCCCCACAGGGGATTTAGGGCGGGCACAGATACGCAGTATTTT
CASSPHRGFRAGTDTQYF
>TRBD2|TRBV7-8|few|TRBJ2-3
TGTGCCAGCAGCTTGGGGCGACTAGCGAGCACAGATACGCAGTATTTT
CASSLGRLASTDTQYF
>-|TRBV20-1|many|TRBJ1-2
TGCAGTGCTAGAGACAGGCACACCTATGGCTACACCTTC
CSARDRHTYGYTF
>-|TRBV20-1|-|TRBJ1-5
TGCAGTGCTAGAGTTTGGGGGGGCTTAGGCAATCAGCCCCAGCATTTT
CSARVWGGLGNQPQHF
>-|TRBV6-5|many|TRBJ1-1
TGTGCCAGCAGTTACCACCCCTCCGGCACACAAGAAGCTTTCTTT
CASSYHPSGTQEAFF
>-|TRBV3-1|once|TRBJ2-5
TGTGCCTCTCAAGGGGGAGAGACCCAGTACTTC
CASQGGETQYF
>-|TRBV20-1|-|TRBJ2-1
TGCAGTGCGAGGGGGAGCGGGATGCACAATGAGCAGTTCTTC
CSARGSGMHNEQFF
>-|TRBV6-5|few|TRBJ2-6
TGTGCCAGCAGTTATCTCGGGCTGACCAACATCCTGACTTTC
CASSYLGLTNILTF
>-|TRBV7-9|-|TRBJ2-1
TGTGCCAGCAGCTTATGGGGAAGCGGCTCCTACAATGAGCAGTTCTTC
CASSLWGSGSYNEQFF
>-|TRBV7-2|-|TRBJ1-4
TGTGCCAGCAGCCAATGGGGGGTAAATGAAAAACTGTTTTTT
CASSQWGVNEKLFF
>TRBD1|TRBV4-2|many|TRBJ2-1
TGTGCCAGCAGCCAAGGGACAGGGTCCTACAATGAGCAGTTCTTC
CASSQGTGSYNEQFF
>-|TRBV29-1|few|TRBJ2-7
TGCAGCGTTGGAGTGGGGACCTACGAGCAGTACTTC
CSVGVGTYEQYF
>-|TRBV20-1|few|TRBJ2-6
TGCAGTGCTAGAGACGGCGGAAGCTCTGGGGCCAACGTCCTGACTTTC
CSARDGGSSGANVLTF
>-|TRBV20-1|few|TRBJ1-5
TGCAGTGCTAGGGATAGACAGAGAATCAATCAGCCCCAGCATTTT
CSARDRQRINQPQHF
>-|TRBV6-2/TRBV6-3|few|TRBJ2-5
TGTGCCAGCACCGCCTTCGGGGCAGGGTTACAAGAGACCCAGTACTTC
CASTAFGAGLQETQYF
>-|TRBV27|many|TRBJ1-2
TGTGCCAGCAGTTTAATATTTCGTGGGGGGCCAGGGCATGGCTACACCTTC
CASSLIFRGGPGHGYTF